Reported below is one TCR beta chain. Per the study methods: Nucleated cell counts were estimated from reference gene primer amplification. Data came from immunoSEQ multiplex PCR; TCRdb stores just in-frame clones and leaves some out. V and J calls and clone size are those listed in that table; D and trimming were worked out from the DNA. Among roughly 150,000 clones listed, under 85% were seen once. The sample belongs to a study of blood T cell repertoires in COVID-19. Across the study: Sample material is recorded as cDNA or gDNA derived from T cells, B-cell-depleted T cells, or PBMCs.

The germline V gene encodes CDR1 SGHRS and CDR2 YFSETQ. The CDR3 has 15 residues. V dropped 4 bases and J dropped 6; count of bases not matched to a gene: 7. The chain has TRBV5-1 and TRBJ1-2, with 12 bases identical to TRBD1. Specimen: peripheral blood. The clonotype comes from a man aged 50 to 59 with active or convalescent COVID-19. CDR3 amino acids: CASSAAGTGGDGYTF. CDR3 in DNA: TGCGCCAGCAGCGCCGCCGGGACAGGGGGCGATGGCTACACCTTC. The full variable domain, with the rest looked up from reference TRBV5-1 and TRBJ1-2, is KAGVTQTPRYLIKTRGQQVTLSCSPISGHRSVSWYQQTPGQGLQFLFEYFSETQRNKGNFPGRFSGRQFSNSRSEMNVSTLELGDSALYLCASSAAGTGGDGYTFGSGTRLTVV.